The 7 T cell receptor beta chains given below trace back to one sample, sequenced in a study of regulatory T cells in long-lasting Graves disease. Construction of the TCR beta libraries employed iRepertoire HTBI primers in conjunction with Arm-PCR of CDR3 regions. TCRdb re-analysed the multiplex PCR reads in MiXCR, keeping a single row per CDR3 protein. The table shows 400,000 to 450,000 distinct CDR3 sequences, with 14% to 15% occurring only once. Time point of the sample: newly diagnosed GD, antithyroid drugs for less than 3 months. With RNA extracted from PBMCs as input, the TCR library was made. These data also formed part of another study, on T cells in Graves' hyperthyroidism and ophthalmopathy.

The source was peripheral blood mononuclear cells (PBMCs), collected at new diagnosis, from a patient treated with antithyroid drugs. These receptors were obtained from a woman aged 25 to 39 with Graves disease.

This clonotype has ten or more counts. The gene calls are TRBV6-1 and TRBJ1-1; D gene unclear. Trimming shortened V by 6 bases and J by 0 bases, and 8 bases separated the two germline ends. This CDR3 contains 13 residues. Germline CDR1 is MNHNS and CDR2 is SASEGT. CDR3 in DNA: TGTGCCAGCAGCCCCACGATGAACACTGAAGCTTTCTTT. This encodes CASSPTMNTEAFF.

The V gene is TRBV7-8, the J gene TRBJ2-7, with 9 bases aligning to TRBD2. The CDR3 runs 18 residues. From germline, CDR1 is SGHVS and CDR2 FQNEAQ. After removal of 4 bases from V and 0 bases from J, the junction contained 13 bases not matched to a gene. The chain's CDR3 is CASSSLVGSGSYSYEQYF. The CDR3 DNA reads as TGTGCCAGCAGCTCCCTGGTCGGTAGCGGGAGTTACTCCTACGAGCAGTACTTC.

This clonotype was recorded many times. The V and J genes are TRBV28 and TRBJ2-3; 13 bases agree with TRBD2. Germline loops: CDR1 MDHEN, CDR2 SYDVKM. The CDR3 runs to 15 residues. V gave up 1 base and J gave up 10 bases; unmatched junction bases: 5. The chain's CDR3 is CASSLSGTSGTAQYF. In nucleotides, the CDR3 is TGTGCCAGCAGTTTATCGGGGACTAGCGGGACCGCGCAGTATTTT.

This clonotype was recorded many times. The rearrangement joins TRBV6-5 to TRBJ2-7; TRBD1 agrees at 9 bases. The germline gives CDR1 MNHEY, CDR2 SVGAGI. The junction had 6 bases not matched to a gene; V was cut back by 0 bases and J by 6 bases. The CDR3 loop spans 15 amino acids. The CDR3 nucleotides read TGTGCCAGCAGTTACTCCGGACAGGGGCCCTCCGAGCAGTACTTC. Protein: CASSYSGQGPSEQYF.

In this sample, this clonotype turned up many times. A far larger clone is off by one base, so a read error is likely. The chain joins TRBV3-1 to TRBJ2-1; 7 bases map to TRBD2. Germline CDR1 LGHDT, CDR2 YNNKEL (reference sequence). V shed 0 bases, J shed 10 bases, and the junction held 9 bases outside the gene matches. The CDR3 runs 15 residues. CDR3 region: CASSQEERDDYEQFF. As DNA, the CDR3 is TGTGCCAGCAGCCAAGAAGAGCGGGATGACTACGAGCAGTTCTTC.

In its sample, this clonotype was seen a few times. V gene TRBV29-1 combines with J gene TRBJ1-1, with no clear D. The CDR3 is 12 residues long. V lost 7 bases to trimming and J lost 3 bases, with 12 bases between them. The V gene's germline CDR1 is SQVTM and CDR2 ANQGSEA. The CDR3 nucleotides are TGCAGCGCATCGGTTGGGGACACTGAAGCTTTCTTT. Amino acids: CSASVGDTEAFF.

The chain combines TRBV27 with TRBJ2-1; D might be TRBD2 (6 bases). V was pared by 6 bases and J by 5 bases, with 11 bases between. This CDR3 region has 13 residues. CDR1 and CDR2 from the germline V gene are MNHEY and SMNVEV (reference sequence). The CDR3 DNA sequence: TGTGCCAGCAGCCGGGACTCGAACAATGAGCAGTTCTTC. Residues: CASSRDSNNEQFF.